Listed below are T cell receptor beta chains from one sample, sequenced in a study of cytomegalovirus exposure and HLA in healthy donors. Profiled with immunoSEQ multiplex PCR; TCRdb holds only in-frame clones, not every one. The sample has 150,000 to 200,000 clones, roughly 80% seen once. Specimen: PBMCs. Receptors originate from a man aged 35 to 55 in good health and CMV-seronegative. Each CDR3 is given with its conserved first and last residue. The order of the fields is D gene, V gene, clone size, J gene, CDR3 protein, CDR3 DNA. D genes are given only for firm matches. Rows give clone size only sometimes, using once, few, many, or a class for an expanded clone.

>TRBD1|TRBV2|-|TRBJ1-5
CASSEGTGHGSQHF
TGTGCCAGCAGTGAGGGGACAGGGCATGGTTCCCAGCATTTT
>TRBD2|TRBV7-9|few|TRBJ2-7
CASSLRGGGAGQYF
TGTGCCAGCAGCTTACGGGGGGGCGGTGCAGGGCAGTACTTC
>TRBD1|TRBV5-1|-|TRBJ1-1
CASRGQVNTEAFF
TGCGCCAGCAGGGGACAGGTGAACACTGAAGCTTTCTTT
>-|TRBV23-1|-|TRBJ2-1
CASSQGSSYNEQFF
TGCGCCAGCAGTCAGGGGAGCTCCTACAATGAGCAGTTCTTC
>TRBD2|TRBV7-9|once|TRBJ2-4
CASSARLAGELAKNIQYF
TGTGCCAGCAGCGCCCGACTAGCGGGGGAACTAGCCAAAAACATTCAGTACTTC
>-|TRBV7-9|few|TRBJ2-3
CANGDTQYF
TGTGCCAACGGAGATACGCAGTATTTT
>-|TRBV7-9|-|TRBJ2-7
CASSLPAGYEQYF
TGTGCCAGCAGCCTCCCCGCGGGCTACGAGCAGTACTTC
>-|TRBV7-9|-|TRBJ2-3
CASTLLTGFIPDTQYF
TGTGCCAGCACCTTACTCACAGGGTTTATCCCAGATACGCAGTATTTT
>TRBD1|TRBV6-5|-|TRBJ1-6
CASSHRGNSPLHF
TGTGCCAGCAGTCACAGGGGGAATTCACCCCTCCACTTT
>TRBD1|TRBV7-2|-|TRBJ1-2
CASSLGPGGDGYTF
TGTGCCAGCAGCTTAGGTCCAGGGGGCGATGGCTACACCTTC
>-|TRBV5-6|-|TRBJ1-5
CASSRGQFNQPQHF
TGTGCCAGCAGCAGAGGACAGTTCAATCAGCCCCAGCATTTT
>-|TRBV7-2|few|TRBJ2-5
CASSLTRETQYF
TGTGCCAGCAGCTTAACTCGAGAGACCCAGTACTTC
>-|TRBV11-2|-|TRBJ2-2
CASSLAGAGTGELFF
TGTGCCAGCAGCTTAGCAGGGGCCGGCACCGGGGAGCTGTTTTTT
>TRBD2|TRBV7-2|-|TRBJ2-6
CASSPQAGGGGANVLTF
TGTGCCAGCAGCCCCCAAGCGGGGGGGGGAGGGGCCAACGTCCTGACTTTC
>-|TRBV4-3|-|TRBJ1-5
CASSQGGSQPQHF
TGCGCCAGCAGCCAAGGAGGGAGCCAGCCCCAGCATTTT
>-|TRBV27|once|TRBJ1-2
CASSLSGGGNYGYTF
TGTGCCAGCAGTTTATCGGGCGGGGGAAACTATGGCTACACCTTC
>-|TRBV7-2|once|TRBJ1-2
CASSPGGLANYGYTF
TGTGCCAGCAGCCCGGGGGGGCTAGCTAACTATGGCTACACCTTC
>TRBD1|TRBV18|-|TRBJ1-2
CASSPTEGAGGYTF
TGTGCCAGCTCACCAACGGAGGGGGCGGGCGGCTACACCTTC
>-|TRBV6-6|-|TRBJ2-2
CASSYPKTENTGELFF
TGTGCCAGCAGTTACCCCAAGACAGAGAACACCGGGGAGCTGTTTTTT
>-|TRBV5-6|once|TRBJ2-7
CASSLPGLTYEQYF
TGTGCCAGCAGCTTGCCAGGACTCACCTACGAGCAGTACTTC
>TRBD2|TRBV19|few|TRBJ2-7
CASSMGLAGVIEQYF
TGTGCCAGTAGTATGGGGCTAGCGGGAGTGATCGAGCAGTACTTC
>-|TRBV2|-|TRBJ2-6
CASSPGSSGANVLTF
TGTGCCAGCAGCCCCGGTAGCTCTGGGGCCAACGTCCTGACTTTC
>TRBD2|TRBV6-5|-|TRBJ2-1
CASSPGGRRNEQFF
TGTGCCAGCAGCCCGGGGGGGCGCAGGAATGAGCAGTTCTTC
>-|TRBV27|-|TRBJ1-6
CARLISGDGENSPLHF
TGTGCCAGGCTTATATCAGGGGACGGAGAGAATTCACCCCTCCACTTT
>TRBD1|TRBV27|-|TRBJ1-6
CASSSGQGRSPLHF
TGTGCCAGCAGCTCGGGACAGGGGAGGTCACCCCTCCACTTT
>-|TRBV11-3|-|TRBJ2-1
CASSLNRRVARNEQFF
TGTGCCAGCAGCTTAAATCGGCGGGTTGCGCGGAATGAGCAGTTCTTC
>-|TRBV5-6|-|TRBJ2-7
CASSLIQGSSYEQYF
TGTGCCAGCAGCTTAATACAGGGAAGCTCCTACGAGCAGTACTTC